Presented here are 4 T cell receptor beta chains from one specimen sequenced in a study of cytomegalovirus exposure and HLA in healthy donors. With 60 Vbeta and 13 Jbeta primers, the PCR was carried out. Using immunoSEQ multiplex PCR, the repertoire was profiled, and TCRdb retains in-frame clones only, with some absent. The sample lists around 80,000 clones; about four fifths were seen once. What was sequenced was PBMCs. The receptors come from a man between 18 and 35 years old in good health and CMV-seropositive.

The V and J genes are TRBV4-1 and TRBJ2-1, with 10 bases matching TRBD2. Per germline, CDR1 MGHRA and CDR2 YSYEKL. The V gene end was trimmed by 5 bases and the J gene end by 4 bases; junction bases not matched to a gene: 5. This CDR3 region has 15 residues. The CDR3 region is CASSKGLADYNEQFF. DNA for the CDR3: TGCGCCAGCAGCAAAGGACTAGCGGATTACAATGAGCAGTTCTTC.

The chain is built from TRBV27 and TRBJ1-1; maybe TRBD1 (5 bases). With 6 bases removed from V and 8 bases from J, the gap between germline ends came to 16 bases. The CDR3 runs 13 residues. In germline, CDR1 is MNHEY, CDR2 SMNVEV (reference sequence). The CDR3 loop reads CASRAGGWSEAFF. Here the CDR3 DNA reads TGTGCCAGCAGGGCCGGGGGGTGGTCCGAAGCTTTCTTT.

This chain joins TRBV9 and TRBJ1-1; D is uncertain. CDR1 and CDR2 (germline): SGDLS, YYNGEE. Trimming cost V 2 bases and J 1 base, with 6 bases left between them. The CDR3 has 13 residues. This CDR3 reads CASSVGPNTEAFF. The CDR3 region has the DNA TGTGCCAGCAGCGTTGGCCCGAACACTGAAGCTTTCTTT. The whole variable domain, remainder taken from reference TRBV9 and TRBJ1-1, is DSGVTQTPKHLITATGQRVTLRCSPRSGDLSVYWYQQSLDQGLQFLIQYYNGEERAKGNILERFSAQQFPDLHSELNLSSLELGDSALYFCASSVGPNTEAFFGQGTRLTVV.

The chain carries TRBV7-2 and TRBJ2-5; 8 nucleotides match TRBD2. From germline, CDR1 is SGHTA and CDR2 FQGNSA. J lost 4 bases, V lost 3 bases, and 7 bases had no gene match. The CDR3 runs to 15 residues. CDR3 loop: CASSFSGIEGETQYF. As DNA, the CDR3 is TGTGCCAGCAGCTTTAGCGGGATAGAGGGAGAGACCCAGTACTTC.